This T cell receptor (beta chain) was recovered during a study of blood T cell repertoires in COVID-19. Study summary: There were acute and convalescent COVID-19 samples, and they came from the United States, Italy and Spain. Sources were T cells, B-cell-depleted T cells, or PBMCs; the material itself was cDNA or gDNA.

V shed 5 bases and J shed 5 bases, with 12 bases lying between them. The germline gives CDR1 MDHEN, CDR2 SYDVKM. The CDR3 extends over 13 amino acids. Authors' methods: Nucleated cell number was recorded as an estimate derived from reference gene primer amplification. Sequencing used immunoSEQ multiplex PCR; TCRdb keeps in-frame clones, though not all of them. The V and J calls and clone size are taken from that table; D and trimming were inferred from the DNA. Of around 97,000 clones in the sample, about 90% were seen once. The genes are TRBV28 and TRBJ1-2; D might be TRBD1 (5 bases). The sequence was collected from a human donor in a cohort sampled during active COVID-19. The source material was peripheral blood. The CDR3 nucleotides are TGTGCCAGCAGTAAGACAGATTTTTATGGCTACACCTTC. Protein sequence: CASSKTDFYGYTF.